These T cell receptor beta chains were read from a single sample in a study of technical replicates of blood from a few donors. The repertoire was sequenced with immunoSEQ multiplex PCR; TCRdb's copy has only in-frame clones and lacks some. This table holds 95,000 to 100,000 clones, around 95% found once. Sequenced: T cells isolated from PBMCs. The source is a human donor in good health. Both conserved end residues are part of each CDR3. A D gene is named only where the DNA matches it firmly. The listing skips clone size in some rows; elsewhere it reads once, few, many or a size class.

CDR3 protein: CASSLQGNYGYTF
CDR3 DNA: TGCGCCAGCAGCCTACAGGGGAACTATGGCTACACCTTC
J gene: TRBJ1-2
V gene: TRBV4-1
D gene: TRBD1
clone size: NA

CDR3 protein: CASSYQTGAGTQYF
CDR3 DNA: TGTGCCAGCAGTTACCAGACAGGGGCAGGGACCCAGTACTTC
J gene: TRBJ2-5
V gene: TRBV6-6
D gene: TRBD1
clone size: once

CDR3 protein: CSVVIATGGDEQYF
CDR3 DNA: TGCAGCGTTGTGATTGCGACAGGGGGTGACGAGCAGTACTTC
J gene: TRBJ2-7
V gene: TRBV29-1
D gene: TRBD1
clone size: NA

CDR3 protein: CASSLRQGTYNEQFF
CDR3 DNA: TGTGCCAGCTCATTACGACAGGGGACCTACAATGAGCAGTTCTTC
J gene: TRBJ2-1
V gene: TRBV18
D gene: TRBD1
clone size: NA

CDR3 protein: CASRKPGGSYGYTF
CDR3 DNA: TGTGCCAGCAGAAAGCCAGGGGGTTCCTATGGCTACACCTTC
J gene: TRBJ1-2
V gene: TRBV6-5
D gene: TRBD1
clone size: NA

CDR3 protein: CSISGTSTDTQYF
CDR3 DNA: TGCAGCATTAGCGGGACTAGCACAGATACGCAGTATTTT
J gene: TRBJ2-3
V gene: TRBV29-1
D gene: TRBD2
clone size: NA

CDR3 protein: CAISSGGAYNEQFF
CDR3 DNA: TGTGCCATATCGAGCGGGGGAGCTTACAATGAGCAGTTCTTC
J gene: TRBJ2-1
V gene: TRBV10-3
D gene: TRBD2
clone size: NA

CDR3 protein: CASTPLGKGSTGELFF
CDR3 DNA: TGCGCCAGCACGCCTCTAGGGAAGGGGTCAACCGGGGAGCTGTTTTTT
J gene: TRBJ2-2
V gene: TRBV4-1
D gene: NA
clone size: NA

CDR3 protein: CASTLSFSTYEQYF
CDR3 DNA: TGTGCCAGCACCTTATCATTTAGCACCTACGAGCAGTACTTC
J gene: TRBJ2-7
V gene: TRBV11-1
D gene: NA
clone size: once

CDR3 protein: CASSIGPGTYEQYF
CDR3 DNA: TGTGCCAGTAGTATAGGGCCGGGAACCTACGAGCAGTACTTC
J gene: TRBJ2-7
V gene: TRBV19
D gene: NA
clone size: NA

CDR3 protein: CASSSGTASYEQYF
CDR3 DNA: TGCGCCAGCAGCTCCGGGACAGCTAGCTACGAGCAGTACTTC
J gene: TRBJ2-7
V gene: TRBV5-1
D gene: TRBD1
clone size: NA

CDR3 protein: CASSLSRTGSNEQYF
CDR3 DNA: TGTGCCAGCAGCTTATCCCGGACAGGGTCGAACGAGCAGTACTTC
J gene: TRBJ2-7
V gene: TRBV7-9
D gene: TRBD1
clone size: NA

CDR3 protein: CASSNRTGNYPYEQYF
CDR3 DNA: TGTGCCAGCAGCAATAGGACAGGTAACTACCCCTACGAGCAGTACTTC
J gene: TRBJ2-7
V gene: TRBV28
D gene: TRBD1
clone size: NA

CDR3 protein: CASRERGLNTEAFF
CDR3 DNA: TGTGCCAGCAGGGAAAGGGGGTTAAACACTGAAGCTTTCTTT
J gene: TRBJ1-1
V gene: TRBV5-6
D gene: NA
clone size: few